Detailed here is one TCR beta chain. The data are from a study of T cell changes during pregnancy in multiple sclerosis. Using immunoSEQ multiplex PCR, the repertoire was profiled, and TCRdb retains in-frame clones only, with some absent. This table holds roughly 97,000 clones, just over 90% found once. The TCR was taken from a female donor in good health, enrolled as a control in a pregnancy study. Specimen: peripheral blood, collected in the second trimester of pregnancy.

CDR3 sequence reads: CASSIIGGSGNTIYF. The CDR3 DNA sequence: TGTGCCAGTAGTATAATCGGGGGTTCTGGAAACACCATATATTTT. V and J are TRBV19 and TRBJ1-3, with D possibly being TRBD1 (5 bases). The germline gives CDR1 LNHDA, CDR2 SQIVND (reference sequence). Deletions cut 2 bases from V and 1 base from J, with 9 bases between. The CDR3 contains 15 residues.